This TCR beta chain was sequenced in a study of spatial heterogeneity in lung cancer. Findings and caveats of the study: Ubiquitous and regional nonsynonymous mutation counts were tracked by ubiquitous and regional expanded TCR counts, respectively. Estimation of coverage gave values of approximately 6.8% for alpha and approximately 12% for beta chains in tumor T cells. Expanded alpha and beta TCR counts within tumors tracked tumor mutation counts.

As to time point: sample taken at primary tumor resection. Sequencing was performed on whole RNA extracted from tumor and nontumor lung tissue, or from frozen PBMC, and the material was left unsorted. TCRdb reprocessed the 5' RACE reads via MiXCR and lists one record per CDR3 protein. The sample holds some 3,200 distinct CDR3 sequences, 5.5% to 7.5% seen once. Judged by abundance, this clonotype is medium-sized. Its antigen remains unidentified. V gave up 6 bases and J gave up 0 bases, with 14 bases separating them. The CDR3 is 14 residues long. The germline gives CDR1 DFQATT, CDR2 SNEGSKA (reference sequence).

This specimen consisted of lung tumor tissue, obtained at surgery. This sequence joins TRBV20-1 and TRBJ1-1; D gene ambiguous. The clonotype was recovered from a male donor with early-stage non-small cell lung cancer. This chain's CDR3 is CSAKYSSMNTEAFF. The CDR3 DNA reads TGCAGTGCAAAATACAGCTCAATGAACACTGAAGCTTTCTTT.